Detailed here is one T cell receptor beta chain. The germline V and J ends were trimmed by 2 bases and 5 bases, with 13 bases remaining between them. This CDR3 has 14 amino acids. Germline V CDR1 and CDR2: SGHRS, YFSETQ. The sorted regulatory T cells were CD4+, CD25-high and CD127-low, with genomic DNA sequenced. The table came from immunoSEQ multiplex PCR; TCRdb's copy has only in-frame clones and leaves some out. The sample carries several thousand clones, 80% to 95% recorded once. The entry originates in a study of regulatory and conventional T cells in RAG deficiency. The same sample was also studied in work on regulatory T cells. This second report adds: The primer mix had 52 TRBV and 13 TRBJ primers.

The source material was CD127- CD25+ CD4+ Tregs sorted from blood. This TCR was recovered from a human donor in good health. The chain couples TRBV5-1 to TRBJ1-1; D is perhaps TRBD1 (6 bases). CDR3: CASSFSGESTEAFF. The CDR3 DNA reads TGCGCCAGCAGCTTCTCAGGGGAATCGACTGAAGCTTTCTTT.